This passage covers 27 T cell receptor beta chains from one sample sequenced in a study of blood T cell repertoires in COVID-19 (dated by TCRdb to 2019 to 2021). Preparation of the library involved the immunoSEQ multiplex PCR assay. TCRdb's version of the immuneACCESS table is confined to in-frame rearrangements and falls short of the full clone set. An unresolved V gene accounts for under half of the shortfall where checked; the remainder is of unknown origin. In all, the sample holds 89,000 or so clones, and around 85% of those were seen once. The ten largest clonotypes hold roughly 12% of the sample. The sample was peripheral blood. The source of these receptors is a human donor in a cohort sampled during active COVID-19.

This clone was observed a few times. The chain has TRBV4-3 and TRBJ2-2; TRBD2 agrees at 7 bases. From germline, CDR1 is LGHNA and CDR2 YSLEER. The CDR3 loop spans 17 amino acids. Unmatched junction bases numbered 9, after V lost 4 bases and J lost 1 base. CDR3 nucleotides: TGCGCCAGCAGCCCCAACGTGGCGGGGGAGAACACCGGGGAGCTGTTTTTT. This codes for CASSPNVAGENTGELFF.

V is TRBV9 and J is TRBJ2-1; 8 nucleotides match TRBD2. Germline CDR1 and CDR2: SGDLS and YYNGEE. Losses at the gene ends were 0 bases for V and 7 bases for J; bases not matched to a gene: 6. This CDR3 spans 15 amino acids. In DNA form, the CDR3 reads TGTGCCAGCAGCGTAGAGGGACTAGGTAGGAATGAGCAGTTCTTC. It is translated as CASSVEGLGRNEQFF. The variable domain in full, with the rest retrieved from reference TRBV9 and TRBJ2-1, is DSGVTQTPKHLITATGQRVTLRCSPRSGDLSVYWYQQSLDQGLQFLIQYYNGEERAKGNILERFSAQQFPDLHSELNLSSLELGDSALYFCASSVEGLGRNEQFFGPGTRLTVL.

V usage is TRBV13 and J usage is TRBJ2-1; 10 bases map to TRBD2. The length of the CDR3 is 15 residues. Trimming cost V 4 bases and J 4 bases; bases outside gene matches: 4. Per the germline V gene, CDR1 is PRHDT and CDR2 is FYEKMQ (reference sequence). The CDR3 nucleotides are TGTGCCAGCAGCTCCCTAGCGGGGGAGTACAATGAGCAGTTCTTC. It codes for CASSSLAGEYNEQFF.

DNA for the CDR3: TGCGCCAGCAGCGCGGGGGGAGGTTCGACTGAAGCTTTCTTT. This encodes CASSAGGGSTEAFF. The chain couples TRBV5-1 to TRBJ1-1; weak D call: TRBD1 (5 bases). CDR1 is SGHRS, CDR2 YFSETQ, per germline. V lost 4 bases, J lost 5 bases, and 15 bases lay in between. The CDR3 is 14 amino acids. The whole variable domain, filled in from reference TRBV5-1 and TRBJ1-1, reads KAGVTQTPRYLIKTRGQQVTLSCSPISGHRSVSWYQQTPGQGLQFLFEYFSETQRNKGNFPGRFSGRQFSNSRSEMNVSTLELGDSALYLCASSAGGGSTEAFFGQGTRLTVV.

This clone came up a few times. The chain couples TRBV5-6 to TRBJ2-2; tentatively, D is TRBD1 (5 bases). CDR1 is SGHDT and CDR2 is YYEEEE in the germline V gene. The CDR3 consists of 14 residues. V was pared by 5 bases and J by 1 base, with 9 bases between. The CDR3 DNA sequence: TGTGCCAGCAGAAAAGGACAGAACACCGGGGAGCTGTTTTTT. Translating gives CASRKGQNTGELFF.

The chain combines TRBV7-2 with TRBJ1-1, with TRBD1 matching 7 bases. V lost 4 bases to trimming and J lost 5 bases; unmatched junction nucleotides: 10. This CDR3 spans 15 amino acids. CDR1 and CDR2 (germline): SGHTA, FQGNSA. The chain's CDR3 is CASSSKGAVVTEAFF. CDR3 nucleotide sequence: TGTGCCAGCAGCTCAAAGGGGGCGGTTGTGACTGAAGCTTTCTTT.

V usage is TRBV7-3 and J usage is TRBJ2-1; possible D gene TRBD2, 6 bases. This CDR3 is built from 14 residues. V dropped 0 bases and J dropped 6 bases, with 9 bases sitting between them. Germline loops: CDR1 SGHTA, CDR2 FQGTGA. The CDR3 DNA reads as TGTGCCAGCAGCTTAACGGGAGGAAGCAATGAGCAGTTCTTC. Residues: CASSLTGGSNEQFF. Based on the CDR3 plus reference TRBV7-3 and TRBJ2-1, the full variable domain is GAGVSQTPSNKVTEKGKYVELRCDPISGHTALYWYRQSLGQGPEFLIYFQGTGAADDSGLPNDRFFAVRPEGSVSTLKIQRTERGDSAVYLCASSLTGGSNEQFFGPGTRLTVL.

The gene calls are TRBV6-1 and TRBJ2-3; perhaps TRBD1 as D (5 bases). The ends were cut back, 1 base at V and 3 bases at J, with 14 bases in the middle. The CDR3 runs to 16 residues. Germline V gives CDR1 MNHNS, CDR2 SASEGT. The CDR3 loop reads CASSEGVGQGTDTQYF. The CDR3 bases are TGTGCCAGCAGTGAAGGGGTCGGGCAGGGTACAGATACGCAGTATTTT.

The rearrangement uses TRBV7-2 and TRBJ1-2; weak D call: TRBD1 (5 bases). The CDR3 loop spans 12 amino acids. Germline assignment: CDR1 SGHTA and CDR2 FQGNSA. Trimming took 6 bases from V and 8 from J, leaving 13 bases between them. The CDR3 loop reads CASSQSGGGYTF. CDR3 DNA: TGTGCCAGCAGTCAGTCGGGGGGAGGCTACACCTTC.

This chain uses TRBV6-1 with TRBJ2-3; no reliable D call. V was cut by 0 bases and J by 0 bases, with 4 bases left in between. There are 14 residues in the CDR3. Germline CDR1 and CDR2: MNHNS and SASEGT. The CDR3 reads CASSEARSTDTQYF. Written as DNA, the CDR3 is TGTGCCAGCAGTGAAGCGCGCAGCACAGATACGCAGTATTTT.

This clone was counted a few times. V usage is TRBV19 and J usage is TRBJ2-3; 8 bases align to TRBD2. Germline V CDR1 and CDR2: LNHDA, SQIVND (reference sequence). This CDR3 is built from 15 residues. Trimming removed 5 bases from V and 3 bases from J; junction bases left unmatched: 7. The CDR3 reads CASSPSGLETDTQYF. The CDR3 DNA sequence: TGTGCCAGTAGTCCCTCGGGACTAGAAACAGATACGCAGTATTTT.

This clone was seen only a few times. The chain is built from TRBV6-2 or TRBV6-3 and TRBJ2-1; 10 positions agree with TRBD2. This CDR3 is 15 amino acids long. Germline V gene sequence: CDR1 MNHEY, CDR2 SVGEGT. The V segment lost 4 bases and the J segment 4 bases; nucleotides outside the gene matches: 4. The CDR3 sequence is CASSLAGGLYNEQFF. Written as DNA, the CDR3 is TGTGCCAGCAGTTTAGCGGGGGGCCTATACAATGAGCAGTTCTTC.

CDR3 region: CASSPAGVNSPLHF. The CDR3 DNA follows: TGTGCCAGCAGCCCGGCAGGGGTAAATTCACCCCTCCACTTT. The chain combines TRBV5-6 with TRBJ1-6, with TRBD1 as a possible D gene (6 bases). Germline V gives CDR1 SGHDT, CDR2 YYEEEE. The CDR3 extends over 14 amino acids. Trimming removed 4 bases at V and 7 bases at J, with 12 bases between.

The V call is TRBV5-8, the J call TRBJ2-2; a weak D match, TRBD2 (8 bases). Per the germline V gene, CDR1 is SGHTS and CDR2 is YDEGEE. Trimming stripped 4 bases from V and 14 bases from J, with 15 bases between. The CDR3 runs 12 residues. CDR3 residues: CASSARGTRLFF. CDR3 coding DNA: TGTGCCAGCAGCGCCAGGGGGACTAGACTGTTTTTT.

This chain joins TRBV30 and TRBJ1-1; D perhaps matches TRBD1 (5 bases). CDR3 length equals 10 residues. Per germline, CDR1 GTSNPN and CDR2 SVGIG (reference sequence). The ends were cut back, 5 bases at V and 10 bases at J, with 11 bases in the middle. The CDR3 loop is CAWGVGGAFF. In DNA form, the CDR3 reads TGTGCCTGGGGGGTCGGGGGAGCTTTCTTT.

Written as DNA, the CDR3 is TGTGCCAGCAGCGCCCGACCACTAAGGGTCGGGGGCATTCAGTACTTC. Amino acids: CASSARPLRVGGIQYF. The chain employs TRBV7-2 and TRBJ2-4, with D perhaps matching TRBD2 (6 bases). CDR3 length equals 16 residues. The V end was cut by 5 bases, the J end by 9 bases, with 23 bases between. Germline V gene data show CDR1 as SGHTA and CDR2 as FQGNSA.

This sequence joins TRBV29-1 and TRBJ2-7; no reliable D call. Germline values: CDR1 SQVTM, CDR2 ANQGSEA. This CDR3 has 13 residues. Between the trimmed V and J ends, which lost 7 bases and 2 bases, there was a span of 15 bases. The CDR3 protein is CSAVDMTPYEQYF. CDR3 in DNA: TGCAGCGCCGTTGACATGACACCCTACGAGCAGTACTTC.

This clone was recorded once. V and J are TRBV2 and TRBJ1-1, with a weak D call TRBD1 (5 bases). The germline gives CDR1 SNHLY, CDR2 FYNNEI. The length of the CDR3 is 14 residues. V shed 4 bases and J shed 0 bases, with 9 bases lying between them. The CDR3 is CASSVETVNTEAFF. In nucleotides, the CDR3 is TGTGCCAGCAGTGTGGAGACAGTGAACACTGAAGCTTTCTTT.

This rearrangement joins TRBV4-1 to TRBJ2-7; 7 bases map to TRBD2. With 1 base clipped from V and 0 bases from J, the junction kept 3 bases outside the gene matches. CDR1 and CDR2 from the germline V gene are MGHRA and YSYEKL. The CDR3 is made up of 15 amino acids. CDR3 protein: CASSQASGNSYEQYF. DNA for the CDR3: TGCGCCAGCAGCCAAGCGAGCGGGAACTCCTACGAGCAGTACTTC.

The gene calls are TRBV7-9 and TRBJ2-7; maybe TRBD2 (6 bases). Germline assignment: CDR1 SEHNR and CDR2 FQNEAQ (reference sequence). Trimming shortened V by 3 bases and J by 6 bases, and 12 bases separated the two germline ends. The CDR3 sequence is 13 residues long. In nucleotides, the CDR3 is TGTGCCAGCAGCTTTAGACTAGAACTCGAGCAGTACTTC. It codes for CASSFRLELEQYF. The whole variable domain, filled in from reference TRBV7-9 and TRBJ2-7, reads DTGVSQNPRHKITKRGQNVTFRCDPISEHNRLYWYRQTLGQGPEFLTYFQNEAQLEKSRLLSDRFSAERPKGSFSTLEIQRTEQGDSAMYLCASSFRLELEQYFGPGTRLTVT.

The CDR3 DNA reads as TGCGCCAGCAGCCAAGGGACAACTGAAAAACTGTTTTTT. Translation gives CASSQGTTEKLFF. This chain links TRBV5-1 with TRBJ1-4, with TRBD1 as a possible D gene (6 bases). CDR3 length: 13 residues. The germline gives CDR1 SGHRS, CDR2 YFSETQ. V was pared by 4 bases and J by 7 bases, with 11 bases between.

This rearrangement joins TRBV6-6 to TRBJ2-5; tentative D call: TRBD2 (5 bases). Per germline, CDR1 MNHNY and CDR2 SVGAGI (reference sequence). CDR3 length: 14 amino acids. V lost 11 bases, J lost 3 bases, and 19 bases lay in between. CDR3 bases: TGTGCCGGAGGTGAGGGTGGTCCTAAAGAGACCCAGTACTTC. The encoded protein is CAGGEGGPKETQYF.

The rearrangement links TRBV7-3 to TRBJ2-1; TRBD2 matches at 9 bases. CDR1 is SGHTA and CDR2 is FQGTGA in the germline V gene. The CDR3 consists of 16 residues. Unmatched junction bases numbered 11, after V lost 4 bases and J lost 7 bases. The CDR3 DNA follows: TGTGCCAGCAGCTCTGGGAGCGGGGGGCGAAGGAATGAGCAGTTCTTC. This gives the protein CASSSGSGGRRNEQFF.

Written as DNA, the CDR3 is TGCAGTGCTTCCGGACAGGGGGAGGCTTTCTTT. Translating gives CSASGQGEAFF. This chain links TRBV20-1 with TRBJ1-1; TRBD1 aligns across 10 bases. CDR3 length: 11 amino acids. With V trimmed by 5 bases and J by 11 bases, 5 bases remained unmatched. Looked up from germline, CDR1 is DFQATT and CDR2 is SNEGSKA (reference sequence).

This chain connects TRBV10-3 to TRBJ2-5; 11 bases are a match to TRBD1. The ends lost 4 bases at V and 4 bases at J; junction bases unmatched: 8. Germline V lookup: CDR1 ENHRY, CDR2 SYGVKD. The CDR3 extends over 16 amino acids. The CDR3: CAISGTRGQGGETQYF. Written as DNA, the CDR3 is TGTGCCATCAGTGGCACCAGGGGACAGGGGGGAGAGACCCAGTACTTC.

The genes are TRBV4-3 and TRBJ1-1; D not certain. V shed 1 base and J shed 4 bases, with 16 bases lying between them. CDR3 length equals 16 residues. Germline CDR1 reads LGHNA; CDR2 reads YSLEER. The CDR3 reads CASSQASPATGTEAFF. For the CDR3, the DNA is TGCGCCAGCAGCCAAGCCTCCCCAGCAACGGGCACTGAAGCTTTCTTT.

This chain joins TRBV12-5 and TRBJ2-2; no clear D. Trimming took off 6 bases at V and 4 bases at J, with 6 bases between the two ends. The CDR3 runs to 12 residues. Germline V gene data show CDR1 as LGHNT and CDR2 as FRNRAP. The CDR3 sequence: CASGTGTGELFF. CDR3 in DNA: TGTGCTAGTGGGACGGGCACCGGGGAGCTGTTTTTT.